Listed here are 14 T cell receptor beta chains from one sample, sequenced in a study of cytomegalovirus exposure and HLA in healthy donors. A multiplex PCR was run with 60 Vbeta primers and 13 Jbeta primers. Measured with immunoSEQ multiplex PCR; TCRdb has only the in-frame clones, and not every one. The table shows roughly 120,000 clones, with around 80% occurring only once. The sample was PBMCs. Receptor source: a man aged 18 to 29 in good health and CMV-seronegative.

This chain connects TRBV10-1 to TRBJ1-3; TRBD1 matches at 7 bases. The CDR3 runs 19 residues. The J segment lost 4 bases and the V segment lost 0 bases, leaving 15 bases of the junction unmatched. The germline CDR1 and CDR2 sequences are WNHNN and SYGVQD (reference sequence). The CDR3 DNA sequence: TGCGCCAGCAGTGAGTCAGGGGGCAGGGCCTACTCTAACGGAAACACCATATATTTT. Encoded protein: CASSESGGRAYSNGNTIYF.

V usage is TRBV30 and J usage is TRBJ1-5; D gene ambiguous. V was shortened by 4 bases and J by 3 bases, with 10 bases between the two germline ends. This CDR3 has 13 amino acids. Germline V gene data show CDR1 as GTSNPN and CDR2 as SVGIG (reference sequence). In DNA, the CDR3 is TGTGCCTGGAATGTAGCCACCAATCAGCCCCAGCATTTT. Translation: CAWNVATNQPQHF. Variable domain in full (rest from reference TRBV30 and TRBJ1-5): SQTIHQWPATLVQPVGSPLSLECTVEGTSNPNLYWYRQAAGRGLQLLFYSVGIGQISSEVPQNLSASRPQDRQFILSSKKLLLSDSGFYLCAWNVATNQPQHFGDGTRLSIL.

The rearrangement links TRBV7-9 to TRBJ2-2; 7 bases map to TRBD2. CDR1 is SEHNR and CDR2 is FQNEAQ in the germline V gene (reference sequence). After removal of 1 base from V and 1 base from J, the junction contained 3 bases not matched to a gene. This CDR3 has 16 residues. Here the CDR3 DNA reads TGTGCCAGCAGCTTAGGAGCGGGATTGAACACCGGGGAGCTGTTTTTT. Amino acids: CASSLGAGLNTGELFF. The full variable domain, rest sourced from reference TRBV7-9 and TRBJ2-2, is DTGVSQNPRHKITKRGQNVTFRCDPISEHNRLYWYRQTLGQGPEFLTYFQNEAQLEKSRLLSDRFSAERPKGSFSTLEIQRTEQGDSAMYLCASSLGAGLNTGELFFGEGSRLTVL.

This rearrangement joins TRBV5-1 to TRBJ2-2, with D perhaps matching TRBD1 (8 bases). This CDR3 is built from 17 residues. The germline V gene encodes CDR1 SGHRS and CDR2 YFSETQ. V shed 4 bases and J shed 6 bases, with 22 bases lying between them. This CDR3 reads CASSPNVGQGGAGELFF. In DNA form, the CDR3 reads TGCGCCAGCAGCCCGAACGTCGGACAGGGAGGGGCCGGGGAGCTGTTTTTT.

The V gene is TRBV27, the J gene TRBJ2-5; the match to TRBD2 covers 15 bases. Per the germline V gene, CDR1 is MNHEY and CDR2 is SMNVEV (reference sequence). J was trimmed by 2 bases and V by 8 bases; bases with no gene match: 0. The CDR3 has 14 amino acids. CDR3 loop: CASGLAGGQETQYF. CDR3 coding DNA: TGTGCCAGCGGACTAGCGGGAGGGCAAGAGACCCAGTACTTC.

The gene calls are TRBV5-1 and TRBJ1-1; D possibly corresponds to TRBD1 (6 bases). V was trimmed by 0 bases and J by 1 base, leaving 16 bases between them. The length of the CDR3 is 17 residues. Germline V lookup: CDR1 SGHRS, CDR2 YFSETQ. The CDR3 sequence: CASSLAAGDLPNTEAFF. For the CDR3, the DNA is TGCGCCAGCAGCTTGGCTGCAGGGGATTTGCCGAACACTGAAGCTTTCTTT. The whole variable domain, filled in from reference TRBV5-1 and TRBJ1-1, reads KAGVTQTPRYLIKTRGQQVTLSCSPISGHRSVSWYQQTPGQGLQFLFEYFSETQRNKGNFPGRFSGRQFSNSRSEMNVSTLELGDSALYLCASSLAAGDLPNTEAFFGQGTRLTVV.

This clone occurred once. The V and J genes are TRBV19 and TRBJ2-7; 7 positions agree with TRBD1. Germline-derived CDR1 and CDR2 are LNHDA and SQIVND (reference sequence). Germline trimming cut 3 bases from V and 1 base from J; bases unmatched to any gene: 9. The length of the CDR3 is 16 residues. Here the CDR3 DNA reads TGTGCCAGTAGTATGGCCGTGGGACAGACTTCCTACGAGCAGTACTTC. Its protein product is CASSMAVGQTSYEQYF.

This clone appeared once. DNA of the CDR3: TGTGCCAGCAGCTCCCAGGAGGGCAATTCACCCCTCCACTTT. This encodes CASSSQEGNSPLHF. V and J are TRBV7-3 and TRBJ1-6, with unresolved D. The CDR3 is 14 residues long. Germline values: CDR1 SGHTA, CDR2 FQGTGA. V shed 4 bases and J shed 7 bases, with 11 bases lying between them.

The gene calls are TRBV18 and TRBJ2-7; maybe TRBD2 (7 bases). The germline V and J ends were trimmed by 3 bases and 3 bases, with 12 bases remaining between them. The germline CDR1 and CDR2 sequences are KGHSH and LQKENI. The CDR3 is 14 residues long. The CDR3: CASSPGGAGYEQYF. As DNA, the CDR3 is TGTGCCAGCTCACCTGGGGGGGCAGGCTACGAGCAGTACTTC.

The CDR3 region is CASSQDRGRGQPQHF. CDR3 DNA: TGTGCCAGCAGCCAAGACAGGGGGAGAGGCCAGCCCCAGCATTTT. The rearrangement links TRBV4-2 to TRBJ1-5, with 7 bases matching TRBD1. V trimming: 0 bases; J trimming: 7 bases; junction bases outside the gene matches: 6. CDR3 length: 15 amino acids. CDR1 and CDR2 from the germline V gene are LGHNA and YNFKEQ.

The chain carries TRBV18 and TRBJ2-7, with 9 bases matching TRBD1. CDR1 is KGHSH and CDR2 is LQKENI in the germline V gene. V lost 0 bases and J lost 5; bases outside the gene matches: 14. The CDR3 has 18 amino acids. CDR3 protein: CASSPPNQYNGQGNEQYV. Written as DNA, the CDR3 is TGTGCCAGCTCACCACCAAACCAATACAATGGACAGGGGAACGAGCAGTACGTC.

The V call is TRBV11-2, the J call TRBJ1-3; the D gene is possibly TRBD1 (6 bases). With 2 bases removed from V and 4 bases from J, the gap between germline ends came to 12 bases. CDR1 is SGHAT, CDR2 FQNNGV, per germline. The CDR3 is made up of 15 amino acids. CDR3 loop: CASSLPGVKGNTIYF. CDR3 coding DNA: TGTGCCAGCAGCTTACCAGGGGTGAAGGGAAACACCATATATTTT.

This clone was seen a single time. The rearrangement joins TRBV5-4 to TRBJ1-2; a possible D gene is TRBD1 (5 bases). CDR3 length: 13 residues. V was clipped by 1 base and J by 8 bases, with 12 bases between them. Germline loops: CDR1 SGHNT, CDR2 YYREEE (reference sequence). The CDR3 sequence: CASSLMSGYGYTF. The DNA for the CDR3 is TGTGCCAGCAGCTTGATGTCAGGGTACGGCTACACCTTC.

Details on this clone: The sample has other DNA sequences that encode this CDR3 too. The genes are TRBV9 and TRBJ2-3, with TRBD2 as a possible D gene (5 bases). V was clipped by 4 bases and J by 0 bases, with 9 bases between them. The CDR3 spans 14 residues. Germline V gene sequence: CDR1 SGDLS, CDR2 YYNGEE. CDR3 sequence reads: CASSPSGSTDTQYF. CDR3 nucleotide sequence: TGTGCCAGCAGCCCCAGCGGAAGCACAGATACGCAGTATTTT. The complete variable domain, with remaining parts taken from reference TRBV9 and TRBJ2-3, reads DSGVTQTPKHLITATGQRVTLRCSPRSGDLSVYWYQQSLDQGLQFLIQYYNGEERAKGNILERFSAQQFPDLHSELNLSSLELGDSALYFCASSPSGSTDTQYFGPGTRLTVL.